This TCR beta chain was recovered during a study of spatial heterogeneity in lung cancer. Study conclusions and caveats: Blood carried ubiquitous expanded tumor TCRs more at resection than follow-up.

Time point described: sample taken at primary tumor resection. 72 TRACERx patients with early, untreated non-small cell lung cancer donated samples. Unsorted samples of tumor, nontumor lung or frozen PBMC had their whole RNA sequenced. This clonotype was observed at least ten times. Antigen: not known. Trimming stripped 3 bases from V and 2 bases from J, with 18 bases between. The CDR3 sequence is 16 residues long. Germline CDR1 reads SGHRS; CDR2 reads YFSETQ. From the 5' RACE reads, TCRdb called clonotypes with MiXCR, one entry per CDR3 protein. The sample has tens of thousands of distinct CDR3 sequences; 7.5% are singletons.

The sample in question was PBMCs, obtained at surgery. The chain recombines TRBV5-1 with TRBJ2-7, with D possibly TRBD2 on 5 matching bases. The clonotype comes from a male donor with early-stage non-small cell lung cancer. The CDR3 spells CASSSLLPYGAYEQYV. The CDR3 region has the DNA TGCGCCAGCAGCTCACTACTCCCTTACGGGGCCTACGAGCAGTACGTC.